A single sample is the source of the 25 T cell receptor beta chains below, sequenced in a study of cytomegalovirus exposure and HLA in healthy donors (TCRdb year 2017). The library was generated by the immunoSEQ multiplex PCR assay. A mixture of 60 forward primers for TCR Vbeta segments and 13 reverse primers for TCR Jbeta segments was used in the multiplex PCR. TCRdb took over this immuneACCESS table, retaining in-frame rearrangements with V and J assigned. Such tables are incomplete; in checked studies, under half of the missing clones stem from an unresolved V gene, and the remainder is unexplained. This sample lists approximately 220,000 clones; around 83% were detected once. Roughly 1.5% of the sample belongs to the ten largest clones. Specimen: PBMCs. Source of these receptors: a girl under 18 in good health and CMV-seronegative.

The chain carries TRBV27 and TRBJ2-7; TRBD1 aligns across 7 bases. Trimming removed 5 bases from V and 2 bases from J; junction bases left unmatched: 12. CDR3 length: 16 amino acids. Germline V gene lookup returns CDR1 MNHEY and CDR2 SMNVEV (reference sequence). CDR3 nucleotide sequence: TGTGCCAGCAGTCGAACCCCCGGGACAGCCACCTACGAGCAGTACTTC. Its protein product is CASSRTPGTATYEQYF.

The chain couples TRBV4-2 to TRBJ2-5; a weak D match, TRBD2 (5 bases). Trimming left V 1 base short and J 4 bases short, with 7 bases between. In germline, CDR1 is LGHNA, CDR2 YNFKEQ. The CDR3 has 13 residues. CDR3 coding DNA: TGTGCCAGCAGCCAAGCCCGGGGAGAGACCCAGTACTTC. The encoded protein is CASSQARGETQYF.

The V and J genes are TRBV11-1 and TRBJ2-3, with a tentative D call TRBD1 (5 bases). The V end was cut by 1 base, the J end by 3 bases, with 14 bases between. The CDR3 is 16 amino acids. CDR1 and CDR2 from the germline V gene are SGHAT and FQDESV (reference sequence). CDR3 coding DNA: TGTGCCAGCAGCTTAGAGGGCAGGGTCGGGACAGATACGCAGTATTTT. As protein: CASSLEGRVGTDTQYF. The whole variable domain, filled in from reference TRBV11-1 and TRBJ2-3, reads EAEVAQSPRYKITEKSQAVAFWCDPISGHATLYWYRQILGQGPELLVQFQDESVVDDSQLPKDRFSAERLKGVDSTLKIQPAELGDSAMYLCASSLEGRVGTDTQYFGPGTRLTVL.

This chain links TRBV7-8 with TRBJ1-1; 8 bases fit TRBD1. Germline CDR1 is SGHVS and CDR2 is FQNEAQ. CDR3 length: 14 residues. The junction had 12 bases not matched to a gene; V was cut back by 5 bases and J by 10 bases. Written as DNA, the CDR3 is TGTGCCAGCAGCAAAACACAGGGGGTACAAAGAGCTTTCTTT. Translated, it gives CASSKTQGVQRAFF.

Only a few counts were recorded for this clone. CDR3 in DNA: TGCGCCAGCAGCCAAGCGTGGACAGGGACGTACCAAGAGACCCAGTACTTC. It yields the protein CASSQAWTGTYQETQYF. J is TRBJ2-5 and V is TRBV4-3; TRBD1 agrees at 8 bases. CDR1 and CDR2 from the germline V gene are LGHNA and YSLEER. The CDR3 covers 17 residues. The ends lost 1 base at V and 0 bases at J; junction bases unmatched: 7.

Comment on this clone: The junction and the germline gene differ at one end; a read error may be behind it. The CDR3 DNA sequence: TGTGCCAGCAGCTTAGCCGGGACAACATTTCTATTC. Translating it yields CASSLAGTTFLF. J is TRBJ2-7 and V is TRBV7-8; the D gene is possibly TRBD1 (6 bases). CDR3 length equals 12 residues. From germline, CDR1 is SGHVS and CDR2 FQNEAQ.

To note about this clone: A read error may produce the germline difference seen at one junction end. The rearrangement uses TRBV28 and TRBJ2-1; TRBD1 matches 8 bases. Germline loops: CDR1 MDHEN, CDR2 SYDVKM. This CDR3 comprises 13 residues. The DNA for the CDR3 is TGTGCCAGCAGTTCGGGACAGGAAGATATTAGGGTCTTC. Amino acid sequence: CASSSGQEDIRVF. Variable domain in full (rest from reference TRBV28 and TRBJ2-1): DVKVTQSSRYLVKRTGEKVFLECVQDMDHENMFWYRQDPGLGLRLIYFSYDVKMKEKGDIPEGYSVSREKKERFSLILESASTNQTSMYLCASSSGQEDIRVFGPGTRLTVL.

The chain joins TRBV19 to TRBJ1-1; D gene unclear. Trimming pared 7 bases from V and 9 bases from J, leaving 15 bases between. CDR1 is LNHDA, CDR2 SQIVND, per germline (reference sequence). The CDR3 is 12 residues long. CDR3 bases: TGTGCCAGTACCCTCGGGGTAAAGAAAGCTTTCTTT. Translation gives CASTLGVKKAFF.

The CDR3 bases are TGTGCCAGCAGCTTGGGGTCGGGGACTAGGAGGTACAATGAGCAGTTCTTC. Its protein product is CASSLGSGTRRYNEQFF. This chain links TRBV7-2 with TRBJ2-1; 8 positions agree with TRBD2. V lost 3 bases to trimming and J lost 4 bases; unmatched junction nucleotides: 11. The CDR3 spans 17 residues. Germline CDR1 reads SGHTA; CDR2 reads FQGNSA.

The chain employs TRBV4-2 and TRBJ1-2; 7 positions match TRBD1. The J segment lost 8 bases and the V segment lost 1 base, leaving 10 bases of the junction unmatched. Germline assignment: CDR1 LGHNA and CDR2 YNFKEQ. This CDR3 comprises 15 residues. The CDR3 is CASSQANPGQSGYTF. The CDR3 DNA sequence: TGTGCCAGCAGCCAAGCCAATCCGGGACAGTCCGGCTACACCTTC.

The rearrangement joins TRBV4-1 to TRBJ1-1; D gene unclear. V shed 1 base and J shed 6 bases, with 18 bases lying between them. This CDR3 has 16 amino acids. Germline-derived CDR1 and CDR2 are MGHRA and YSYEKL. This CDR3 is CASSQGGSEEDPEAFF. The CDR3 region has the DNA TGCGCCAGCAGCCAAGGCGGCTCGGAAGAAGACCCTGAAGCTTTCTTT.

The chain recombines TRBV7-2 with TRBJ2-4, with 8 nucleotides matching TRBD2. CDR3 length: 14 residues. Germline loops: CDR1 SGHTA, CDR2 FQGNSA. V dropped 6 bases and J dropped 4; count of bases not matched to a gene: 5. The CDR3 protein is CASSRGGTKNIQYF. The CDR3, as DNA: TGTGCCAGCAGTCGGGGGGGCACTAAAAACATTCAGTACTTC.

The CDR3 loop is CASSSGNLNTEAFF. As DNA, the CDR3 is TGTGCCAGCAGCTCAGGGAATTTGAACACTGAAGCTTTCTTT. The chain links TRBV7-6 to TRBJ1-1, with D possibly TRBD1 on 5 matching bases. The V end was cut by 4 bases, the J end by 0 bases, with 9 bases between. CDR1 SGHVS and CDR2 FNYEAQ come from the germline V gene. CDR3 length equals 14 residues.

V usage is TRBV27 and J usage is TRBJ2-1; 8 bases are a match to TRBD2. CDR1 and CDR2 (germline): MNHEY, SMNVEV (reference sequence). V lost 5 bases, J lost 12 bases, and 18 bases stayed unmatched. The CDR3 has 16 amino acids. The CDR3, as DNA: TGTGCCAGCAGTGGACTGAGCGGGAGTGAACCCTACGGGCAGTTCTTC. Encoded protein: CASSGLSGSEPYGQFF.

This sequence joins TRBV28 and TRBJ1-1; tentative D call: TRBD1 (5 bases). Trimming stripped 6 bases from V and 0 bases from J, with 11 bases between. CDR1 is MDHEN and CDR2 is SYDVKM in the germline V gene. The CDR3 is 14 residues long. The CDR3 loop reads CASRPGLMNTEAFF. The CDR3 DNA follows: TGTGCCAGCAGGCCAGGGTTAATGAACACTGAAGCTTTCTTT.

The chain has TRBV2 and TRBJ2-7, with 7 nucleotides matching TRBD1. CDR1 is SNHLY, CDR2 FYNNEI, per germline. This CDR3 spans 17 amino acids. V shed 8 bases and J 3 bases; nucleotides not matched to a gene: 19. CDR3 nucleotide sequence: TGTGCCAGCCAGGGGGTGCAGGACCCGCGAGGTCTCTACGAGCAGTACTTC. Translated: CASQGVQDPRGLYEQYF.

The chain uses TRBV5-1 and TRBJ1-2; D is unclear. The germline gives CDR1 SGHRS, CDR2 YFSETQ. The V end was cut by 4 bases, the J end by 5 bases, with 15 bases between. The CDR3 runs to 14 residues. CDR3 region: CASSPWEGGYGYTF. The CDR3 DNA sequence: TGCGCCAGCAGCCCGTGGGAAGGAGGATATGGCTACACCTTC.

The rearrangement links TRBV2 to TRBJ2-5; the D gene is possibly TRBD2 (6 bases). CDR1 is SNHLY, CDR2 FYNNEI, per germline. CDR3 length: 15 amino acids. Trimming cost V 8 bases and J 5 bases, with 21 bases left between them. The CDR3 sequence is CASGPGLAPAETQYF. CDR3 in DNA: TGTGCCAGCGGACCGGGACTCGCCCCTGCGGAGACCCAGTACTTC.

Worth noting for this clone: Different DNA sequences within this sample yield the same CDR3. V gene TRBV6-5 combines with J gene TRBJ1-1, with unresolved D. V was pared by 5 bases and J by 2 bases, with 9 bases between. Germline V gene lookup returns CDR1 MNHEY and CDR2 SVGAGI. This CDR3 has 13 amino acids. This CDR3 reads CASSRTGNTEAFF. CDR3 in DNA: TGTGCCAGCAGTCGGACTGGCAACACTGAAGCTTTCTTT.

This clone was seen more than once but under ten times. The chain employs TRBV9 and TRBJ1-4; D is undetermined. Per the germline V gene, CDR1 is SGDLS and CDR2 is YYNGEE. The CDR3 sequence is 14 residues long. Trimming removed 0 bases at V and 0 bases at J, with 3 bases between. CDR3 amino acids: CASSVAATNEKLFF. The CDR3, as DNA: TGTGCCAGCAGCGTAGCAGCAACTAATGAAAAACTGTTTTTT.

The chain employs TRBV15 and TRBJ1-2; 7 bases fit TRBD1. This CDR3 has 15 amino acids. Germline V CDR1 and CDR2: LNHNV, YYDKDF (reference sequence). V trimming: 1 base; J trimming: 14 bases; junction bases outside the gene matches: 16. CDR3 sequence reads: CATSRAGSGTALITF. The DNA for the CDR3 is TGTGCCACCAGCAGAGCGGGTTCCGGGACAGCTCTTATTACCTTC.

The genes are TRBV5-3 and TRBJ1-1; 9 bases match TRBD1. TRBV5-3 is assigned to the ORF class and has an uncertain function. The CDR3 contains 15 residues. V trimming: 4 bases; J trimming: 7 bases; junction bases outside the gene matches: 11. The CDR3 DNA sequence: TGTGCCAGAAGCGTACCAAAACCGGGACAGGGTGAAGCTTTCTTT. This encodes CARSVPKPGQGEAFF.

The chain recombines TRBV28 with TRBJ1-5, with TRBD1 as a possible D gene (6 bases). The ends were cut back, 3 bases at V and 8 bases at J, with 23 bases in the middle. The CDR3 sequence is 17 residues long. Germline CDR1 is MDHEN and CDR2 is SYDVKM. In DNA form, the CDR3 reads TGTGCCAGCAGTTTTCCTCGACCAGGGGCCGCGATTGAGCCCCAGCATTTT. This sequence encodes CASSFPRPGAAIEPQHF.

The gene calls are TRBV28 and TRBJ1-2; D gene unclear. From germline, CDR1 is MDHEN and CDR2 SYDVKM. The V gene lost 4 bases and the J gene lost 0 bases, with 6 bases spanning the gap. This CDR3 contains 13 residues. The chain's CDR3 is CASSSTPNYGYTF. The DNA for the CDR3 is TGTGCCAGCAGTTCGACACCTAACTATGGCTACACCTTC.

The DNA for the CDR3 is TGTGCCAGCAGTTACAATGCGGGGCGCAGATACGAGCAGTACTTC. Amino acid sequence: CASSYNAGRRYEQYF. The J gene is TRBJ2-5, the V gene TRBV6-5, with a possible D match to TRBD2 (6 bases). The assigned J gene may be wrong: the sequence end matches TRBJ2-7 better. The CDR3 has 15 residues. Looked up from germline, CDR1 is MNHEY and CDR2 is SVGAGI.